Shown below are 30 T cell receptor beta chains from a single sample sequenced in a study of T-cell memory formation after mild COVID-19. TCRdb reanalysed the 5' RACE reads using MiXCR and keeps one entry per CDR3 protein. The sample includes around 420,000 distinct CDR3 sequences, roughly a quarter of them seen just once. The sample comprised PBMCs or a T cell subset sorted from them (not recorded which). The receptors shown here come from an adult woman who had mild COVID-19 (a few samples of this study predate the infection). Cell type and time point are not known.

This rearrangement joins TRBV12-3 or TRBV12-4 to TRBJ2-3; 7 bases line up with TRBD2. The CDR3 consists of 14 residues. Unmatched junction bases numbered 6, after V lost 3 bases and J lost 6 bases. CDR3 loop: CASSFERDGDTQYF. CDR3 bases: TGTGCCAGCAGTTTTGAGCGGGATGGGGATACGCAGTATTTT.

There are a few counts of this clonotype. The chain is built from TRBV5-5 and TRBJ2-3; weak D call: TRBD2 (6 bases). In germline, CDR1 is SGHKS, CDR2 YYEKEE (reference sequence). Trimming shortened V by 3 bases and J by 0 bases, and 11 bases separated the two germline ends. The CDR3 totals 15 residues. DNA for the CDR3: TGTGCCAGCAGCTCCTCGGGAGCGAGCACAGATACGCAGTATTTT. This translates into CASSSSGASTDTQYF. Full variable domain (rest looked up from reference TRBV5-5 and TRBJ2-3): DAGVTQSPTHLIKTRGQQVTLRCSPISGHKSVSWYQQVLGQGPQFIFQYYEKEERGRGNFPDRFSARQFPNYSSELNVNALLLGDSALYLCASSSSGASTDTQYFGPGTRLTVL.

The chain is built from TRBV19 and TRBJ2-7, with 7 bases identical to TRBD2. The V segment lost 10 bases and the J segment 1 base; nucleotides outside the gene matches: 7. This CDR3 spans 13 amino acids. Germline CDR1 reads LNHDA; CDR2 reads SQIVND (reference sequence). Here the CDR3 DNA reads TGTGCCACCCTACCGGGGGGTTCCTACGAGCAGTACTTC. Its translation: CATLPGGSYEQYF.

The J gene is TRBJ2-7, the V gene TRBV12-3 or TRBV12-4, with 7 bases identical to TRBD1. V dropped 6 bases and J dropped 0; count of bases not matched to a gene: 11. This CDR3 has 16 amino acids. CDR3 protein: CASRPRAGTASYEQYF. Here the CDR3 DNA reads TGTGCCAGCAGACCCCGTGCCGGGACAGCCTCCTACGAGCAGTACTTC.

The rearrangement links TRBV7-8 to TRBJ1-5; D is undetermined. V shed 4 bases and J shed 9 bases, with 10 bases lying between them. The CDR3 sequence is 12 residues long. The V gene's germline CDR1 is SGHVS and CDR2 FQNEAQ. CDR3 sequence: CASSSSHLPQHF. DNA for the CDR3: TGTGCCAGCAGCTCGTCCCATTTGCCCCAGCATTTT.

CDR3 sequence (DNA): TGTGCCAGCAGCCAAGATGGTAGCGGATGGGGCACAGATACGCAGTATTTT. Its translation: CASSQDGSGWGTDTQYF. V gene TRBV4-2 combines with J gene TRBJ2-3; weak D call: TRBD2 (6 bases). Trimming removed 0 bases at V and 1 base at J, with 14 bases between. The CDR3 has 17 residues. In germline, CDR1 is LGHNA, CDR2 YNFKEQ.

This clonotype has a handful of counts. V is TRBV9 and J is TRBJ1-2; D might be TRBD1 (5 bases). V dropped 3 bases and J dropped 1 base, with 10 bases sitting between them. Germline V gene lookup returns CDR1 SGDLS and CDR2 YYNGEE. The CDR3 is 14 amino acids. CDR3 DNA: TGTGCCAGCAGCGCGGGGGGGGATAACTATGGCTACACCTTC. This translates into CASSAGGDNYGYTF.

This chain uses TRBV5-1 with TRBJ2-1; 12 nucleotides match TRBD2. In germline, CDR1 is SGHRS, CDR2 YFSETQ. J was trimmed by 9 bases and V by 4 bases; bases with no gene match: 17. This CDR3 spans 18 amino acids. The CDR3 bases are TGCGCCAGCAGCATTCGGACTAGCGGGATTTATTTTCTTTGTGAGCAGTTCTTC. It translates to CASSIRTSGIYFLCEQFF.

CDR3 sequence reads: CAISESQGRRGTEAFF. The CDR3 DNA reads as TGTGCCATCAGTGAGTCGCAGGGGCGGAGAGGAACTGAAGCTTTCTTT. V usage is TRBV10-3 and J usage is TRBJ1-1; a possible D gene is TRBD1 (6 bases). This CDR3 region has 16 residues. Germline V lookup: CDR1 ENHRY, CDR2 SYGVKD. Trimming pared 0 bases from V and 5 bases from J, leaving 16 bases between.

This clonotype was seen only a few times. CDR3 coding DNA: TGTGCCAGCAGTCCGACAGGTGTAGGGGATCGGGTGAACACTGAAGCTTTCTTT. This codes for CASSPTGVGDRVNTEAFF. The chain links TRBV12-3 or TRBV12-4 to TRBJ1-1; a possible D gene is TRBD1 (6 bases). With 5 bases removed from V and 0 bases from J, the gap between germline ends came to 22 bases. CDR3 length: 18 residues.

CDR3 residues: CSASRGSFSYEQYF. CDR3 nucleotides: TGCAGTGCCTCCCGTGGGTCCTTCTCCTACGAGCAGTACTTC. The rearrangement joins TRBV20-1 to TRBJ2-7; D gene ambiguous. Germline CDR1 DFQATT, CDR2 SNEGSKA (reference sequence). The CDR3 has 14 amino acids. V lost 6 bases and J 0 bases, leaving 15 bases between the germline ends.

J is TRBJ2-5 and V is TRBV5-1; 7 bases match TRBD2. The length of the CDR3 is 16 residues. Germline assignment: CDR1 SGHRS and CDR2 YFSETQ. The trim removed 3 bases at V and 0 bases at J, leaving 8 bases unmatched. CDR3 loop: CASSSTGGVYQETQYF. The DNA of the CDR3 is TGCGCCAGCAGCTCAACTGGGGGGGTTTACCAAGAGACCCAGTACTTC.

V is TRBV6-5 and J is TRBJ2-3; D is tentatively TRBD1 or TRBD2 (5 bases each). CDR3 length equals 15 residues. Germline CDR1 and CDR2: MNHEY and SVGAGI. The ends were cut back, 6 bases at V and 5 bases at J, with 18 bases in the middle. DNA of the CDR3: TGTGCCAGCAGCCCCTTGGCGGGCCAGGGAGATACGCAGTATTTT. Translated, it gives CASSPLAGQGDTQYF.

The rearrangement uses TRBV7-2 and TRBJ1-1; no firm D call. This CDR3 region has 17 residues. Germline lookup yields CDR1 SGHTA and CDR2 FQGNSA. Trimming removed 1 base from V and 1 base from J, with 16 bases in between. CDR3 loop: CASSLVGALRRNTEAFF. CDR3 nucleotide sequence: TGTGCCAGCAGCTTAGTAGGAGCACTTAGGCGGAACACTGAAGCTTTCTTT.

The CDR3 region has the DNA TGTGCCAGCAGTTACTCCTTAGACAAGGGTTCTTCTAACTATGGCTACACCTTC. Translated: CASSYSLDKGSSNYGYTF. V and J are TRBV6-6 and TRBJ1-2, with unresolved D. V was cut by 0 bases and J by 0 bases, with 17 bases left in between. Germline CDR1 MNHNY, CDR2 SVGAGI (reference sequence). CDR3 length: 18 residues.

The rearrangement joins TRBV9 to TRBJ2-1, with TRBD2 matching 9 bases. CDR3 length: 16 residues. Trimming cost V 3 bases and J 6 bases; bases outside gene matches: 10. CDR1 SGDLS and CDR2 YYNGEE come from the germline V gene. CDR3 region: CASSGPLAGGLNEQFF. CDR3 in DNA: TGTGCCAGCAGCGGCCCCCTGGCGGGGGGGCTCAATGAGCAGTTCTTC.

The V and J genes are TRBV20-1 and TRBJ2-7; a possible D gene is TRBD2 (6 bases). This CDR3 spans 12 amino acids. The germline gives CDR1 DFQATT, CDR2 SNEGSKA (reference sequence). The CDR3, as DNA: TGCAGCTTGGCCGGGGGTCCCTACGAGCAGTACTTC. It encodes CSLAGGPYEQYF.

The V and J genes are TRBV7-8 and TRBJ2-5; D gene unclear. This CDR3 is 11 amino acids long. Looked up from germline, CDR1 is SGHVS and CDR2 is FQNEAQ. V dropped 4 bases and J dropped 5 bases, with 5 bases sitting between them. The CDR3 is CASSYMETQYF. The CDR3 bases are TGTGCCAGCAGCTATATGGAGACCCAGTACTTC.

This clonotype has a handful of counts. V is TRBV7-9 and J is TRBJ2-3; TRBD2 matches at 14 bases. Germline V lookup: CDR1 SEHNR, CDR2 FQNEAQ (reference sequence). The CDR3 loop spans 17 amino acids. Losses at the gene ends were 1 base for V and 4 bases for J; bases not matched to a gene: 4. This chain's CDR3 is CASSLGLAGGPADTQYF. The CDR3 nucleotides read TGTGCCAGCAGCTTAGGACTAGCGGGAGGGCCTGCAGATACGCAGTATTTT.

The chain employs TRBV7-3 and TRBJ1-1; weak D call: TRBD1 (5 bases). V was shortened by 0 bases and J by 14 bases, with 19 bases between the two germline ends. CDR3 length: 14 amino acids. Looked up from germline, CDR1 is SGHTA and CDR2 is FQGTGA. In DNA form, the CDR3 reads TGTGCCAGCAGCTTAACCGGTGGGGCCGGCGACAGATTCTTT. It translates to CASSLTGGAGDRFF.

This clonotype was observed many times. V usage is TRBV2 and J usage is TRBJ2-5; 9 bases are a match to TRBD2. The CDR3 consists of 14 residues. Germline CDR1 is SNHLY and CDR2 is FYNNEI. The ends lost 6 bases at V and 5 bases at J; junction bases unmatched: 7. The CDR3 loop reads CASSPGGGAETQYF. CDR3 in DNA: TGTGCCAGCAGCCCGGGCGGGGGGGCTGAGACCCAGTACTTC.

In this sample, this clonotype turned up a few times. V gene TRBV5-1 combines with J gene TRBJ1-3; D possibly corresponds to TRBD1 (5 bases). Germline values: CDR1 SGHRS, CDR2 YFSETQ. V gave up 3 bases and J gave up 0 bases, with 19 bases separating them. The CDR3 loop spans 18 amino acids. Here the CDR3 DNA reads TGCGCCAGCAGCTGGACATCTCAGGGTCCCCGCTCTGGAAACACCATATATTTT. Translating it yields CASSWTSQGPRSGNTIYF.

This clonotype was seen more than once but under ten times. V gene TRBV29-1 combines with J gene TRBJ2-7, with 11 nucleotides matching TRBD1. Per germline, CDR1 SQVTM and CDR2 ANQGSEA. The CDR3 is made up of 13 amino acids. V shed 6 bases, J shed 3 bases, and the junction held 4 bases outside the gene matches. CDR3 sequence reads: CSVGTGGRYEQYF. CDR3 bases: TGCAGCGTGGGGACAGGGGGACGCTACGAGCAGTACTTC.

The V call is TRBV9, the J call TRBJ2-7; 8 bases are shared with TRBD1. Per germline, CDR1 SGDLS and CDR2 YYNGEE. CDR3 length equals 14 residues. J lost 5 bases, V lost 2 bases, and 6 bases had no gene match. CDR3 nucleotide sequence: TGTGCCAGCAGCGTCCTGGACAGGGCCGACGAGCAGTACTTC. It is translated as CASSVLDRADEQYF. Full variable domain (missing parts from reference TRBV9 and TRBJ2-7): DSGVTQTPKHLITATGQRVTLRCSPRSGDLSVYWYQQSLDQGLQFLIQYYNGEERAKGNILERFSAQQFPDLHSELNLSSLELGDSALYFCASSVLDRADEQYFGPGTRLTVT.

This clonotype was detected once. The CDR3 loop is CASSKSPSGSHEQYF. The CDR3 coding sequence is TGTGCCAGCAGCAAATCTCCTAGCGGGAGCCACGAGCAGTACTTC. This chain joins TRBV21-1 and TRBJ2-7; the table's D call of TRBD2 was not tested on the DNA. TRBV21-1 is a documented pseudogene. This CDR3 contains 15 residues.

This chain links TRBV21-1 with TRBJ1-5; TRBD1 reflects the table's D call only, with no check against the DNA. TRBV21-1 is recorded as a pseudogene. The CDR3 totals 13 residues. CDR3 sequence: CATKGGLNQPQHF. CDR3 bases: TGTGCCACCAAGGGGGGCCTAAATCAGCCCCAGCATTTT.

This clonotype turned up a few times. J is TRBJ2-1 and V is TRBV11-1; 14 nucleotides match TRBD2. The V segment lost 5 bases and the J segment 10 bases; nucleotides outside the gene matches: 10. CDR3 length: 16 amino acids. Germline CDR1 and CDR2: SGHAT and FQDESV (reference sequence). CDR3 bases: TGTGCCAGCAGCGCCTGGACTAGCGGGAGGATACGCGAGCAGTTCTTC. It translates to CASSAWTSGRIREQFF.

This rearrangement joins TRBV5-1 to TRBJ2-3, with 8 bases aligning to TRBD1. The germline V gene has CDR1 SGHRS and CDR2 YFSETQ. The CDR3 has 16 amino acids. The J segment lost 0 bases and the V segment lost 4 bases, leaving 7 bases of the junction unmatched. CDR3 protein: CASSTGQGPSTDTQYF. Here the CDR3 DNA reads TGCGCCAGCAGCACCGGACAGGGACCTAGCACAGATACGCAGTATTTT.

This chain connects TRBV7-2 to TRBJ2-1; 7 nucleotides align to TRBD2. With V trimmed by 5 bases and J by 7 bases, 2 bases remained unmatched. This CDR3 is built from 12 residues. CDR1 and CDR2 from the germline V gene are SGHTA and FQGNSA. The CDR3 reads CASSGGRNEQFF. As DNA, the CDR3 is TGTGCCAGCAGCGGCGGGAGAAATGAGCAGTTCTTC.

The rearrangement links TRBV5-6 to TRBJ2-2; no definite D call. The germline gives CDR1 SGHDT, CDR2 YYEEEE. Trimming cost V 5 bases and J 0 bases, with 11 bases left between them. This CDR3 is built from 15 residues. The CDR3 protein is CASSFDISNTGELFF. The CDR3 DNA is TGTGCCAGCAGTTTCGACATCTCGAACACCGGGGAGCTGTTTTTT.